The 27 T cell receptor beta chains reported below all come from one sample, sequenced in a study of blood T cell repertoires in COVID-19. TCRdb keeps only in-frame clones here, not all; method: immunoSEQ multiplex PCR. The sample includes around 60,000 clones, over 70% of them seen just once. Material: peripheral blood. The receptors shown here come from a human donor in a cohort sampled during active COVID-19.

This sequence joins TRBV4-2 and TRBJ2-7; 11 nucleotides align to TRBD2. V lost 1 base and J lost 4; bases outside the gene matches: 3. CDR3 length: 15 amino acids. Germline-derived CDR1 and CDR2 are LGHNA and YNFKEQ. DNA of the CDR3: TGTGCCAGCAGCCAAGCGACTAGCGGGGTATACGAGCAGTACTTC. Protein: CASSQATSGVYEQYF.

The chain recombines TRBV3-1 (or the pseudogene TRBV3-2) with TRBJ2-7, with a tentative D call TRBD2 (5 bases). V lost 4 bases to trimming and J lost 4 bases, with 14 bases between them. The CDR3 runs 14 residues. Germline V lookup: CDR1 LGHDT, CDR2 YNNKEL (reference sequence). CDR3 protein: CASSPGLASYEQYF. CDR3 coding DNA: TGTGCCAGCAGCCCCGGACTCGCATCGTACGAGCAGTACTTC.

As concerns this clone: Mismatch with germline at one junction end may stem from a read error. The chain employs TRBV7-7 and TRBJ2-5; D may be TRBD1 or TRBD2 (5 bases each). Germline V gene lookup returns CDR1 SSHAT and CDR2 FNYEAQ (reference sequence). The CDR3 loop spans 14 amino acids. The CDR3 here is CASSLGARRETQYF. The CDR3 DNA is TGTGCTAGCAGCTTAGGGGCCCGGAGGGAGACCCAGTACTTC.

The sample holds one count of this clone. The gene calls are TRBV5-5 and TRBJ1-5, with TRBD1 identical over 9 bases. The trim removed 5 bases at V and 6 bases at J, leaving 6 bases unmatched. Germline CDR1 SGHKS, CDR2 YYEKEE (reference sequence). The CDR3 has 14 residues. The CDR3 here is CASSITGGGQPQHF. The CDR3 DNA follows: TGTGCCAGCAGTATAACAGGGGGCGGTCAGCCCCAGCATTTT.

The V call is TRBV6-5, the J call TRBJ1-1; D is perhaps TRBD1 (6 bases). This CDR3 region has 12 residues. Germline V gives CDR1 MNHEY, CDR2 SVGAGI. The CDR3 nucleotides are TGTGCGGGGGGGCGGTCGAACACTGAAGCTTTCTTT. Protein product: CAGGRSNTEAFF.

This rearrangement joins TRBV5-6 to TRBJ1-1, with 7 bases aligning to TRBD1. With V trimmed by 0 bases and J by 1 base, 0 bases remained unmatched. From germline, CDR1 is SGHDT and CDR2 YYEEEE. The CDR3 extends over 14 amino acids. This CDR3 reads CASSLGTGNTEAFF. In DNA, the CDR3 is TGTGCCAGCAGCTTGGGGACAGGGAACACTGAAGCTTTCTTT.

The chain combines TRBV27 with TRBJ1-2; D is undetermined. Germline V gene sequence: CDR1 MNHEY, CDR2 SMNVEV (reference sequence). The CDR3 is 16 amino acids. Deletions cut 5 bases from V and 5 bases from J, with 21 bases between. CDR3 in amino acids: CASSPNSGSRLYGYTF. In DNA form, the CDR3 reads TGTGCCAGCAGTCCCAATTCTGGGTCACGACTTTATGGCTACACCTTC.

The chain is built from TRBV2 and TRBJ2-1; D remains unclear. The V end lost 9 bases, the J end lost 2 bases, and 17 bases lay between the germline ends. The CDR3 length is 15 residues. Germline CDR1 and CDR2: SNHLY and FYNNEI. CDR3 protein: CASKLEAAPYNEQFF. The DNA for the CDR3 is TGTGCCAGTAAATTAGAGGCCGCTCCCTACAATGAGCAGTTCTTC. Variable domain in full (rest from reference TRBV2 and TRBJ2-1): EPEVTQTPSHQVTQMGQEVILRCVPISNHLYFYWYRQILGQKVEFLVSFYNNEISEKSEIFDDQFSVERPDGSNFTLKIRSTKLEDSAMYFCASKLEAAPYNEQFFGPGTRLTVL.

This chain connects TRBV20-1 to TRBJ1-1; D call uncertain. Trimming left V 6 bases short and J 1 base short, with 6 bases between. In germline, CDR1 is DFQATT, CDR2 SNEGSKA (reference sequence). The CDR3 spans 11 residues. The CDR3 nucleotides are TGCAGTGCCAGACAGAACACTGAAGCTTTCTTT. It encodes CSARQNTEAFF.

The chain carries TRBV28 and TRBJ1-1, with TRBD1 as a possible D gene (5 bases). CDR1 is MDHEN, CDR2 SYDVKM, per germline. The CDR3 length is 16 residues. Trimming took off 4 bases at V and 5 bases at J, with 20 bases between the two ends. The chain's CDR3 is CASSSPYGGGWTEAFF. The CDR3 nucleotides are TGTGCCAGCAGTTCGCCCTATGGGGGGGGTTGGACTGAAGCTTTCTTT.

V is TRBV18 and J is TRBJ1-5; 8 bases fit TRBD1. V shed 3 bases, J shed 1 base, and the junction held 5 bases outside the gene matches. The CDR3 spans 16 residues. The germline gives CDR1 KGHSH, CDR2 LQKENI. The CDR3 loop is CASSPLDRVSNQPQHF. Here the CDR3 DNA reads TGTGCCAGCTCACCCTTGGACAGGGTGAGCAATCAGCCCCAGCATTTT.

The chain carries TRBV11-2 and TRBJ1-4; D gene ambiguous. The CDR3 totals 14 residues. Trimming shortened V by 3 bases and J by 1 base, and 6 bases separated the two germline ends. Germline values: CDR1 SGHAT, CDR2 FQNNGV. CDR3 protein: CASSFSGTNEKLFF. In nucleotides, the CDR3 is TGTGCCAGCAGCTTTAGTGGAACTAATGAAAAACTGTTTTTT.

The rearrangement uses TRBV7-8 and TRBJ2-5; TRBD2 is a possible D gene (5 bases). This CDR3 is built from 12 residues. Germline V gene lookup returns CDR1 SGHVS and CDR2 FQNEAQ. The ends were cut back, 5 bases at V and 9 bases at J, with 13 bases in the middle. CDR3 bases: TGTGCCAGCAGCCCACCATACGGGGCCCAGTACTTC. Translation gives CASSPPYGAQYF.

About this clone itself: No conserved phenylalanine or tryptophan is present at the end of the CDR3, so a read error is the likely explanation. The limits of the CDR3 on the DNA are not certain, so only TCRdb's listed CDR3 is given. This CDR3 is CASSLGNDSPPVV. The chain uses TRBV5-6 and TRBJ1-4; the table assigns TRBD1, which was not confirmed against the DNA. The CDR3 spans 13 residues, counting both ends. Germline CDR1 is SGHDT and CDR2 is YYEEEE.

The rearrangement links TRBV30 to TRBJ1-6; TRBD1 matches at 11 bases. The trim removed 4 bases at V and 7 bases at J, leaving 6 bases unmatched. This CDR3 comprises 15 residues. Germline loops: CDR1 GTSNPN, CDR2 SVGIG (reference sequence). The CDR3 DNA reads as TGTGCCTGGACCCGGACAGGGGGCTTGAATTCACCCCTCCACTTT. It is translated as CAWTRTGGLNSPLHF.

The chain employs TRBV4-2 and TRBJ1-3; tentatively, D is TRBD1 (5 bases). Germline loops: CDR1 LGHNA, CDR2 YNFKEQ. The V and J ends lost 0 bases and 3 bases respectively, with 12 bases between them. CDR3 length equals 16 residues. The CDR3 DNA reads as TGTGCCAGCAGCCAAGAGGGGCCGCCTAGTGGAAACACCATATATTTT. It specifies CASSQEGPPSGNTIYF.

This clone was seen repeatedly, ten times or more. The chain combines TRBV2 with TRBJ1-1; no reliable D call. This CDR3 has 14 amino acids. The V gene's germline CDR1 is SNHLY and CDR2 FYNNEI. Trimming pared 2 bases from V and 1 base from J, leaving 8 bases between. The CDR3 spells CASSERSGNTEAFF. Written as DNA, the CDR3 is TGTGCCAGCAGTGAACGGAGCGGGAACACTGAAGCTTTCTTT.

This clone has a handful of counts. V usage is TRBV11-2 and J usage is TRBJ2-7; D possibly corresponds to TRBD2 (5 bases). The germline V gene encodes CDR1 SGHAT and CDR2 FQNNGV. V was cut by 5 bases and J by 9 bases, with 11 bases left in between. This CDR3 is 11 amino acids long. The DNA of the CDR3 is TGTGCCAGCAGCACGGGAATTCGGCAGTACTTC. This gives the protein CASSTGIRQYF. The full variable domain, in which reference TRBV11-2 and TRBJ2-7 provide the parts outside the CDR3, is EAGVAQSPRYKIIEKRQSVAFWCNPISGHATLYWYQQILGQGPKLLIQFQNNGVVDDSQLPKDRFSAERLKGVDSTLKIQPAKLEDSAVYLCASSTGIRQYFGPGTRLTVT.

The gene calls are TRBV27 and TRBJ2-1, with TRBD1 matching 9 bases. CDR3 length: 15 residues. Trimming removed 5 bases from V and 7 bases from J; junction bases left unmatched: 9. Per the germline V gene, CDR1 is MNHEY and CDR2 is SMNVEV (reference sequence). This CDR3 is CASSLRDRARNEQFF. CDR3 bases: TGTGCCAGCAGTCTCAGGGACAGGGCGAGGAATGAGCAGTTCTTC.

CDR3 bases: TGTGCCAGCAGCCAAGAGGACAGGGGGCGCGTAGCTTTCTTT. This encodes CASSQEDRGRVAFF. The genes are TRBV3-1 (or the pseudogene TRBV3-2) and TRBJ1-1; 11 nucleotides match TRBD1. CDR3 length equals 14 residues. V gave up 0 bases and J gave up 10 bases; unmatched junction bases: 4. Germline V lookup: CDR1 LGHDT, CDR2 YNNKEL (reference sequence).

The CDR3 protein is CASSNPRTGSLYEQYF. Here the CDR3 DNA reads TGTGCCAGTAGTAACCCGAGGACAGGGTCCCTCTACGAGCAGTACTTC. The chain has TRBV19 and TRBJ2-7; 8 nucleotides agree with TRBD1. Germline values: CDR1 LNHDA, CDR2 SQIVND (reference sequence). Unmatched junction bases numbered 11, after V lost 4 bases and J lost 3 bases. This CDR3 has 16 amino acids.

The rearrangement joins TRBV5-1 to TRBJ2-1, with D possibly being TRBD2 (6 bases). The CDR3 runs to 14 residues. The V end lost 0 bases, the J end lost 8 bases, and 12 bases lay between the germline ends. The germline V gene has CDR1 SGHRS and CDR2 YFSETQ. In nucleotides, the CDR3 is TGCGCCAGCAGCTTGGTACGACTAGAGGATGAGCAGTTCTTC. This codes for CASSLVRLEDEQFF.

The chain carries TRBV19 and TRBJ1-3; TRBD1 might be the D (5 bases). Germline V CDR1 and CDR2: LNHDA, SQIVND (reference sequence). CDR3 length: 14 residues. V lost 3 bases to trimming and J lost 4 bases, with 10 bases between them. The CDR3 loop reads CASSIQGGGNTIYF. DNA for the CDR3: TGTGCCAGTAGTATTCAGGGCGGCGGAAACACCATATATTTT.

This chain uses TRBV14 with TRBJ2-3, with a possible D match to TRBD2 (5 bases). The ends were cut back, 4 bases at V and 1 base at J, with 15 bases in the middle. Germline values: CDR1 SGHDN, CDR2 FVKESK. CDR3 length equals 16 residues. The DNA of the CDR3 is TGTGCCAGCAGCCTAGGACTCGCTTCGGGCACAGATACGCAGTATTTT. It translates to CASSLGLASGTDTQYF.

This chain connects TRBV5-6 to TRBJ2-7; D uncertain. Germline V lookup: CDR1 SGHDT, CDR2 YYEEEE. Trimming pared 0 bases from V and 0 bases from J, leaving 4 bases between. The CDR3 is 13 residues long. The CDR3 protein is CASSLGSSYEQYF. CDR3 nucleotide sequence: TGTGCCAGCAGCTTGGGTAGCTCCTACGAGCAGTACTTC.

The chain joins TRBV6-2 or TRBV6-3 to TRBJ2-2, with no clear D. The V end was cut by 0 bases, the J end by 3 bases, with 5 bases between. The length of the CDR3 is 14 residues. Germline V gene sequence: CDR1 MNHEY, CDR2 SVGEGT. CDR3 DNA: TGTGCCAGCAGTTACTCGTCCGACACCGGGGAGCTGTTTTTT. Translated: CASSYSSDTGELFF.

The chain carries TRBV3-1 (or the pseudogene TRBV3-2) and TRBJ2-5; no reliable D call. The V end lost 2 bases, the J end lost 2 bases, and 3 bases lay between the germline ends. Germline V CDR1 and CDR2: LGHDT, YNNKEL (reference sequence). The CDR3 covers 12 residues. The CDR3, as DNA: TGTGCCAGCAGCCAACCTCAAGAGACCCAGTACTTC. It codes for CASSQPQETQYF.